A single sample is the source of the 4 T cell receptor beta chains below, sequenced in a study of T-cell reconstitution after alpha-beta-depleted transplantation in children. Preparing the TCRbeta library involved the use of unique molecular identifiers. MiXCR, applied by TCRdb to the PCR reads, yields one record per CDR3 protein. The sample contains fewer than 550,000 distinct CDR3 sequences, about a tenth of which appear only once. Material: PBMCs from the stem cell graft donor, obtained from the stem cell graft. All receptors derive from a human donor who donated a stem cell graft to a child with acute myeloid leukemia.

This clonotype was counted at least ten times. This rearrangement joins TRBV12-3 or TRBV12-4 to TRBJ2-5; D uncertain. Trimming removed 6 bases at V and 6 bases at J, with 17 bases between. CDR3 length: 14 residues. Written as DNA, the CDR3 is TGTGCCAGCAGCCTAGGCGGCGCCCAGAAGACCCAGTACTTC. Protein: CASSLGGAQKTQYF.

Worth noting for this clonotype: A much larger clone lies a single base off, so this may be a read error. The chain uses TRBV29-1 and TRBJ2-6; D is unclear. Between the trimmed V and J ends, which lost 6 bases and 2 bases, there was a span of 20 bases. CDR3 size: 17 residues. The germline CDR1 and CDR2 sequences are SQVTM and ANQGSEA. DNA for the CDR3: TGCAGCGTCTCCACTCAAAGTAGAGTCACTGGGGCCAACGTCCTGACTTTC. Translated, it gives CSVSTQSRVTGANVLTF.

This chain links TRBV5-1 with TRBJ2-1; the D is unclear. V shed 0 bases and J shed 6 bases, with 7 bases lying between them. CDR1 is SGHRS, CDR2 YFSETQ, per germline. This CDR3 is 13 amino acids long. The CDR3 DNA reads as TGCGCCAGCAGCTTGGCAGCAGGCAATGAGCAGTTCTTC. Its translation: CASSLAAGNEQFF.

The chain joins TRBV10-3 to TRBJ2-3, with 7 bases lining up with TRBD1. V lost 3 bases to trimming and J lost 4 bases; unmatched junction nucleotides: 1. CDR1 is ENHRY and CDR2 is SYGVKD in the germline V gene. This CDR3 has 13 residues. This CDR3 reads CAISDTGADTQYF. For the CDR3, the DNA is TGTGCCATCAGTGATACAGGGGCAGATACGCAGTATTTT.